This T cell receptor beta chain was obtained from a study of blood T cell repertoires in COVID-19. As for the study in general: Sites across the United States, Italy and Spain contributed samples from acute and convalescent COVID-19. Sample material is recorded as cDNA or gDNA derived from T cells, B-cell-depleted T cells, or PBMCs.

In the study's own analysis: Estimated nucleated cell counts came from reference gene primer amplification. Data came from immunoSEQ multiplex PCR; TCRdb stores just in-frame clones and leaves some out. V, J and clone size are those of that table, while D and trimming were read from the DNA. The table shows 30,000 to 40,000 clones, with about 82% occurring only once. Sample: peripheral blood. The sequence derives from a man older than 75 with active or convalescent COVID-19.

The CDR3 DNA reads as TGTGCCAGCAGTTTATACGGGGGAGGGGGTCAGCCCCAGCATTTT. Amino acids: CASSLYGGGGQPQHF. The chain carries TRBV27 and TRBJ1-5; D perhaps matches TRBD1 (6 bases). Trimming shortened V by 1 base and J by 6 bases, and 13 bases separated the two germline ends. CDR3 length: 15 residues. From germline, CDR1 is MNHEY and CDR2 SMNVEV (reference sequence).